Listed below are T cell receptor beta chains from one sample, sequenced in a study of T cells after yellow fever vaccination. Via MiXCR, TCRdb re-called the 5' RACE reads, giving one row per CDR3 protein. The table has a few hundred thousand distinct CDR3 sequences, 15% to 20% seen once. The sequencing used PBMCs, collected 15 days after the yellow fever booster vaccination. The receptors derive from a man aged 30 to 39 who received the YFV17D yellow fever vaccine. CDR3s include the opening cysteine and the closing phenylalanine or tryptophan. D genes are given only for firm matches. Clone size, where shown, is once, few, many, or a class for clones that have expanded.

-	TRBV7-8	few	TRBJ2-1	CASSHRRSSYNEQFF	TGTGCCAGCAGCCATCGACGGAGCTCCTACAATGAGCAGTTCTTC
-	TRBV6-5	few	TRBJ2-7	CASSYSRGAGPYEQYF	TGTGCCAGCAGTTACTCGAGGGGCGCAGGCCCCTACGAGCAGTACTTC
-	TRBV6-5	-	TRBJ2-7	CASSSPEHRSYEQYF	TGTGCCAGCAGTTCCCCGGAGCATCGCTCCTACGAGCAGTACTTC
-	TRBV20-1	few	TRBJ2-3	CSALRDGRTDTQYF	TGCAGTGCTCTCCGGGACGGACGCACAGATACGCAGTATTTT
-	TRBV7-2	few	TRBJ2-7	CASSQLSVSYEQYF	TGTGCCAGCAGCCAACTCAGCGTCTCCTACGAGCAGTACTTC
-	TRBV6-5	-	TRBJ2-2	CASSYSNRVGGELFF	TGTGCCAGCAGTTACTCAAACAGGGTCGGCGGGGAGCTGTTTTTT
-	TRBV12-3/TRBV12-4	few	TRBJ2-1	CASSLGGLISYNEQFF	TGTGCCAGCAGTTTAGGGGGGTTGATCTCCTACAATGAGCAGTTCTTC
TRBD2	TRBV20-1	-	TRBJ2-7	CSADTSGSHSTYEQYF	TGCAGTGCTGACACTAGCGGGAGTCACTCTACCTACGAGCAGTACTTC
-	TRBV2	many	TRBJ2-7	CASSEKLVGQASYEQYF	TGTGCCAGCAGTGAAAAATTAGTCGGGCAGGCCTCCTACGAGCAGTACTTC
-	TRBV20-1	-	TRBJ2-3	CSARAPGATDTQYF	TGCAGTGCTAGAGCCCCGGGAGCTACAGATACGCAGTATTTT
-	TRBV12-3/TRBV12-4	few	TRBJ2-4	CASSQLGPQGIQYF	TGTGCCAGCAGTCAGCTAGGGCCCCAGGGCATTCAGTACTTC
-	TRBV29-1	-	TRBJ2-2	CSVEARGLGGLFF	TGCAGCGTTGAGGCCAGGGGCCTGGGCGGGCTGTTTTTT
-	TRBV29-1	few	TRBJ2-3	CSVVPDTQYF	TGCAGCGTTGTTCCAGATACGCAGTATTTT
-	TRBV5-1	many	TRBJ2-2	CASSLAGNTGELFF	TGTGCCAGCAGTTTGGCGGGCAACACCGGGGAGCTGTTTTTT
-	TRBV7-6	few	TRBJ2-3	CASSLALASDTQYF	TGTGCCAGCAGCTTAGCGTTAGCCTCAGATACGCAGTATTTT
-	TRBV2	-	TRBJ2-5	CASSSPEGETQYF	TGTGCCAGCAGTTCCCCAGAAGGGGAGACCCAGTACTTC
-	TRBV29-1	-	TRBJ1-1	CSFRQLMNTEAFF	TGCAGCTTCCGACAGCTCATGAACACTGAAGCTTTCTTT
TRBD1	TRBV20-1	-	TRBJ2-1	CSAPPDRANEQFF	TGCAGTGCCCCCCCCGACAGGGCCAATGAGCAGTTCTTC
TRBD2	TRBV7-9	many	TRBJ2-1	CASSPEGGRIHNEQFF	TGTGCCAGCAGCCCCGAGGGCGGGAGGATCCACAATGAGCAGTTCTTC
-	TRBV5-1	few	TRBJ2-3	CASSLNPTGSTDTQYF	TGCGCCAGCAGCTTGAATCCGACAGGCAGCACAGATACGCAGTATTTT
TRBD1	TRBV2	many	TRBJ1-2	CASSVEGAIYGYTF	TGTGCCAGCAGTGTGGAGGGGGCGATCTATGGCTACACCTTC
-	TRBV7-8	-	TRBJ2-7	CASSSIRNYEQYF	TGTGCCAGCAGCTCGATTCGGAACTACGAGCAGTACTTC
TRBD1	TRBV2	once	TRBJ2-3	CASSESDRGTQYF	TGTGCCAGCAGTGAATCCGACAGGGGTACGCAGTATTTT
TRBD2	TRBV20-1	-	TRBJ2-1	CSASGTSGDYNEQFF	TGCAGTGCTTCCGGGACTAGCGGAGACTACAATGAGCAGTTCTTC
-	TRBV7-6	-	TRBJ2-3	CASSLAVAPADTQYF	TGTGCCAGCAGCTTAGCGGTAGCTCCGGCAGATACGCAGTATTTT
-	TRBV7-9	-	TRBJ2-1	CASSSLGGPSEQFF	TGTGCCAGCAGCTCACTCGGGGGGCCCAGTGAGCAGTTCTTC
TRBD2	TRBV6-5	few	TRBJ2-7	CASSYGAGGSYEQYF	TGTGCCAGCAGTTACGGAGCGGGAGGCTCATACGAGCAGTACTTC
TRBD2	TRBV2	once	TRBJ2-7	CASMPGLAAKLEEQYF	TGTGCCAGCATGCCGGGACTAGCGGCCAAGTTGGAAGAGCAGTACTTC
-	TRBV5-6	-	TRBJ2-1	CASSPPGRARDEQFF	TGTGCCAGCAGCCCCCCGGGCCGGGCCAGGGATGAGCAGTTCTTC
TRBD1	TRBV20-1	few	TRBJ1-2	CSANPGTDYGYTF	TGCAGTGCTAACCCCGGGACAGACTATGGCTACACCTTC
TRBD1	TRBV29-1	-	TRBJ2-1	CSVGDRILNEQFF	TGCAGCGTTGGGGACAGAATACTCAATGAGCAGTTCTTC
TRBD2	TRBV6-5	-	TRBJ2-1	CASSLLRGVPGNEQFF	TGTGCCAGCAGTTTACTGCGGGGGGTACCTGGCAATGAGCAGTTCTTC
-	TRBV20-1	once	TRBJ1-1	CSARTVTNTEAFF	TGCAGTGCTAGGACGGTAACGAACACTGAAGCTTTCTTT
-	TRBV19	few	TRBJ2-7	CASGGGSAKVYEQYF	TGTGCCAGTGGGGGAGGTAGCGCCAAAGTCTACGAGCAGTACTTC
TRBD2	TRBV20-1	-	TRBJ2-3	CSARGTSGIGTHTQYF	TGCAGTGCTAGAGGGACTAGCGGGATAGGTACACATACGCAGTATTTT
-	TRBV7-6	-	TRBJ2-3	CASSLRPGSTDTQYF	TGTGCCAGCAGCTTACGTCCGGGGAGCACAGATACGCAGTATTTT
-	TRBV12-3/TRBV12-4	many	TRBJ2-3	CASSWAGRGDTQYF	TGTGCCAGCAGTTGGGCAGGGCGTGGGGATACGCAGTATTTT
-	TRBV9	-	TRBJ1-4	CASSVAPRGDEKLFF	TGTGCCAGCAGCGTAGCCCCCCGGGGGGATGAAAAACTGTTTTTT
TRBD2	TRBV5-4	-	TRBJ2-7	CASSSGLGGAGGTYEQYF	TGTGCCAGCAGCTCGGGGCTGGGCGGTGCGGGAGGAACCTACGAGCAGTACTTC
-	TRBV7-2	-	TRBJ1-5	CASSLVAGDNQPQHF	TGTGCCAGCAGCTTAGTTGCCGGGGACAATCAGCCCCAGCATTTT
TRBD1	TRBV7-9	-	TRBJ1-1	CADRVNTEAFF	TGTGCTGACAGGGTGAACACTGAAGCTTTCTTT
TRBD1	TRBV5-1	-	TRBJ2-3	CASSDRQGADTQYF	TGCGCCAGCAGCGACAGACAGGGCGCAGATACGCAGTATTTT
-	TRBV10-2	few	TRBJ2-7	CASSVGPEQYF	TGCGCCAGCAGTGTGGGGCCCGAGCAGTACTTC
-	TRBV5-1	-	TRBJ2-5	CASRPGRNQETQYF	TGCGCCAGCAGGCCCGGACGGAACCAAGAGACCCAGTACTTC
TRBD2	TRBV5-1	-	TRBJ2-5	CASSISSGLGETQYF	TGCGCCAGCAGCATCTCTAGCGGTTTAGGGGAGACCCAGTACTTC
-	TRBV24-1	-	TRBJ2-5	CATSDQTGVRETQYF	TGTGCCACCAGTGATCAGACGGGGGTGAGGGAGACCCAGTACTTC
TRBD2	TRBV7-2	-	TRBJ2-7	CASSPIGTNPRYEQYF	TGTGCCAGCAGCCCAATCGGGACTAACCCTAGGTACGAGCAGTACTTC
-	TRBV19	-	TRBJ2-2	CASSIPQTGELFF	TGTGCCAGTAGTATCCCCCAAACCGGGGAGCTGTTTTTT
-	TRBV15	-	TRBJ2-1	CATSSRRDTGNEQFF	TGTGCCACCAGCTCCCGGCGGGATACGGGCAATGAGCAGTTCTTC
TRBD1	TRBV7-2	few	TRBJ1-2	CASSAQGGADYGYTF	TGTGCCAGCAGCGCCCAGGGGGGGGCGGACTATGGCTACACCTTC
-	TRBV29-1	-	TRBJ2-7	CSIRLGSSGQYF	TGCAGCATAAGACTCGGCTCCTCGGGGCAGTACTTC
-	TRBV11-2	-	TRBJ2-2	CASSARGGTAGELFF	TGTGCCAGCAGCGCAAGGGGTGGAACGGCCGGGGAGCTGTTTTTT
-	TRBV5-6	few	TRBJ2-1	CASSLMTEQFF	TGTGCCAGCAGCTTAATGACTGAGCAGTTCTTC
TRBD1	TRBV25-1	few	TRBJ2-5	CASSEADRTKETQYF	TGTGCCAGCAGTGAAGCGGACAGGACCAAAGAGACCCAGTACTTC
TRBD2	TRBV12-3/TRBV12-4	-	TRBJ2-1	CASSSPGTSGYNEQFF	TGTGCCAGCAGCTCTCCCGGGACTAGCGGCTACAATGAGCAGTTCTTC
-	TRBV5-5	-	TRBJ1-1	CASSLGGLGTEAFF	TGTGCCAGCAGCTTGGGGGGGTTGGGCACTGAAGCTTTCTTT
TRBD2	TRBV20-1	-	TRBJ2-5	CSARDPTSGVAQYF	TGCAGTGCTAGAGATCCGACTAGCGGGGTGGCCCAGTACTTC
-	TRBV20-1	few	TRBJ2-5	CSARAFSRDRGETQYF	TGCAGTGCTAGAGCTTTTTCCCGGGACCGGGGGGAGACCCAGTACTTC
-	TRBV5-1	few	TRBJ2-7	CASSPGDLTGGEQYF	TGCGCCAGCAGCCCAGGGGACCTAACGGGAGGCGAGCAGTACTTC